This T cell receptor beta chain was profiled in a study of cytomegalovirus exposure and HLA in healthy donors (dated by TCRdb to about 2017). Turning to the overall study: In an earlier analysis of under 600 of the donors, less than 350 Gb of sequence data and 117 million unique TCR beta sequences from about 190 million T cells were reported. The number of typed donors differed by locus: about 620-640 for A, B, C, DRB1 and DQB1; roughly 510 for DQA1; 606 for DPA1; and about 450 for DPB1. The study combined high-throughput TCR immunosequencing, statistical association of individual TCRs with disease status, and machine learning to predict cytomegalovirus infection status. In the later analysis, no new phenotypic data were used to find candidate immune exposures; instead, reliance was placed on TCR beta sequences and their occurrence across donors. A later genetic analysis took genome-wide SNP genotypes for about three fifths of the roughly 700 donors and used that subset as a discovery cohort. The genetic ancestry cluster associated with self-reported Caucasian donors included about four fifths of the 398 genotyped donors. All discovery cohort repertoires had been generated on a single sequencing platform. The study aimed to test whether signatures of past pathogen exposure could be identified by cataloging public T cell receptors. An earlier analysis of around 580 of the donors used high-throughput TCR beta sequencing to judge whether each TCR beta V gene segment behaved as functional or pseudogenic. The T cell repertoires of around 670 subjects were profiled by immunosequencing and related to cytomegalovirus serostatus. Among 300 to 500 genotyped donors of the cohort, an average of approximately 220,000 unique TCR beta nucleotide sequences was sequenced per donor, of which about 19% were non-productive. To study patterns of TCR occurrence, a later analysis re-analyzed previously published TCR beta repertoires from around 700 donors and added high-resolution HLA genotyping. A handful of DR-DQ haplotypes were handled as single units for association and clustering because linkage in the cohort was strong. Donor age, sex, ethnicity and CMV serostatus were collected together with the repertoire data. Class I and class II HLA loci were covered by the typing at four-digit resolution. Besides the first cohort of 666 subjects, a separate validation cohort made up of 95 to 150 different subjects was used. An early release covering over 500 HLA-typed donors comprised approximately 290 gigabases of sequencing data and approximately 85 million unique TCR sequences. Study-wide findings and limitations: This cohort had only TCR beta chains sequenced, and the lack of alpha or paired-chain data limited which features could be detected. A group of highly shared sequence variants was considered likely to be a technical artifact of the sequencing pipeline. A few of the identified cytomegalovirus-associated TCR beta chains were confirmed in vitro to be specific for cytomegalovirus antigens. In a later analysis, the rate of TCR association differed among HLA loci, with DRB1 alleles having the most associated TCRs and HLA-C alleles having the fewest. V-gene and J-gene trimming of TCR beta chains was associated with a missense DCLRE1C variant in a later genetic analysis, and the association was replicated in an independent cohort. Several of the top co-occurrence clusters appeared to be linked to parvovirus B19, influenza, CMV and Epstein-Barr virus, according to a later analysis. It was suggested by the authors that the approach could potentially be generalized to other disease states and immunological phenotypes. Sequencing depth was assumed to be roughly uniform across donors in the presence/absence analyses, though that assumption may not hold. Most TCR sequences were seen in very few donors, while some public TCRs were found in many individuals. Some IMGT-functional V segments, including TRBV6-2 and TRBV6-3, could not be told apart with the 87-base-pair reads, so those segments were excluded. A further reported finding was that TCR beta sequences accurately predicted the HLA-A and HLA-B alleles for most subjects in the first cohort. The study gave a list of under 200 TCR beta chains associated with cytomegalovirus. Compared with equally common non-associated chains, HLA-associated TCR beta chains in a later analysis were more clonally expanded and had lower generation probabilities. Assigning TCR associations to individual alleles was difficult when HLA alleles, especially DR and DQ, strongly co-occurred. Because some donors lacked HLA typing at each locus, the association tests relied only on the typed subset. In a later genetic analysis, fewer N-insertions in productive TCRs were reported among donors in an Asian-associated ancestry cluster than the roughly 640-donor mean. In both the original and validation cohorts, the classifier was reported to diagnose cytomegalovirus status with high specificity and sensitivity. Broadly in line with IMGT annotations, most TCR beta V segments showed up in productive rearrangements about 87% or about 30% of the time in an earlier analysis of roughly 590 of the donors. The only immune exposure information available for the cohort was CMV serostatus. Linkage disequilibrium might explain the correlated functional status among segregating V segments, but an unknown experimental factor could not be excluded. A later analysis found that most CMV-associated TCR beta chains appeared HLA-restricted, with HLA associations seemingly driven largely by CMV exposure. Because counts were too low, some 16 rarely observed V segments, including chromosome 9 orphons, were excluded from the earlier analysis of 587 of the donors. At a false discovery rate of 0.05, a later analysis linked roughly 17,000 TCR beta sequences to specific HLA alleles.

V loses 3 bases of germline sequence and J loses 5 bases, and the interval between the two ends is 13 bases. Via the germline V gene (reference sequence), CDR1 is LNHDA and CDR2 SQIVND. CDR3 length: 14 amino acids, cysteine to phenylalanine. Only CDR3 DNA is held: 42 bases, read in frame from base 1. Library method: the immunoSEQ multiplex PCR assay. For the multiplex PCR, a mixture combining 60 forward primers for TCR Vbeta segments and 13 reverse primers for TCR Jbeta segments was used. The CDR3 region of rearranged TCR beta genes was amplified from genomic DNA with a multiplex PCR assay. The Illumina HiSeq System was used to sequence the amplified TCR beta libraries as 87-base-pair reads. For the original study's pipeline: In a later analysis, some 80 million unique TCR beta chains were counted across the 690 or so repertoires, and roughly 10 million of these chains were shared by at least two donors. A nearest-neighbor algorithm error-corrected the raw reads and collapsed the reads into unique sequences, merging closely related sequences to remove PCR and sequencing errors. V, D and J gene segments were assigned by aligning CDR3 sequences to IMGT reference sequences. For a sequence to be retained, a match of at least six nucleotides to both a V gene segment and a J gene segment was required. A rearrangement was called productive if the CDR3 had no stop codons and remained in frame with V and J, and every other rearrangement was called non-productive. Following IMGT convention, CDR3 was defined as the stretch from the second conserved V-encoded cysteine to the conserved J-encoded phenylalanine. The earlier analysis of some 580 of the donors excluded any sequence lacking an unambiguous match to a single V gene segment. An earlier analysis of approximately 590 of the donors called V segments functional above 56.7% productive rearrangements and segregating when the between-donor standard deviation exceeded 5%. To diagnose cytomegalovirus status from the catalog of TCR beta chain sequences, a statistical classification framework was built. In a later analysis, TCR nucleotide sequences were compared against IMGT/GENE-DB human TR gene sequences so that V and J genes could be assigned. A later analysis assigned CDR3 sequences and most-parsimonious VDJ recombination scenarios with the TCRdist pipeline. In a later analysis, each TCR beta chain was defined by its CDR3 amino acid sequence together with its V-gene family, and reads without a unique V-gene family were excluded. As a way to deal with suspected cross-contamination and a sequencing artifact, a later analysis dropped approximately 590 nucleotide sequences that were highly shared and had low generation probability. In a later analysis, a clonal expansion index for each public chain was calculated from normalized within-repertoire ranks of inferred template counts. In a later analysis, generation probabilities were computed with a VDJ recombination model fitted to out-of-frame rearrangements, and the resulting probabilities were checked against IGoR. A later analysis scored TCR-TCR, TCR-HLA and TCR-CMV co-occurrence with hypergeometric tests, applying a repertoire-size bias correction to TCR pairs. To estimate false discovery rates, a later analysis permuted the HLA or CMV assignments 20 times. In a later analysis, co-occurring TCRs were grouped using DBSCAN, with TCRdist sequence similarity added in when clustering inside HLA-allele-positive subsets. Repertoires with fewer than 30,000 or more than 120,000 public chains were left out of co-occurrence clustering, as were a few repertoires with anomalous nucleotide sharing. The immuneACCESS repertoire file appears here via TCRdb, limited to in-frame rearrangements. These files lack a portion of the clones; in checked studies, under half of the deficit traces to unresolved V genes, and the cause of the others is not known. That table is the source of V, J and clone size, and D and trimming were worked out from the DNA. Counted in this sample were under 150,000 clones; 55% to 80% of them appeared once. Together, the top ten hold roughly 1.3% of the sample.

In total, roughly 670 healthy bone marrow donors made up the cohort. At the time of sampling, every cohort member was nominally healthy, though immune exposures that went unrecorded were likely present. The donor was CMV seronegative and belonged to the group of 320 or so seronegative cohort members. Each donor provided a peripheral blood sample, and peripheral blood mononuclear cells were used for TCR beta sequencing. The Qiagen DNeasy Blood Extraction Kit was used to extract genomic DNA from the blood cell samples. To note about this clone: It lacks a known antigen. The sample holds no much larger clone one base away, and base qualities are not on file.

The V and J genes are TRBV19 and TRBJ2-5; the D gene is possibly TRBD2, with 7 bases matching. This TCR derives from a woman aged 40 to 49 in good health and CMV-seronegative. Sequencing was carried out using PBMCs. The sequenced DNA is TGTGCCAGTAGTATGGGCGGGGGCGTGGAGACCCAGTACTTC. Its translation is CASSMGGGVETQYF.